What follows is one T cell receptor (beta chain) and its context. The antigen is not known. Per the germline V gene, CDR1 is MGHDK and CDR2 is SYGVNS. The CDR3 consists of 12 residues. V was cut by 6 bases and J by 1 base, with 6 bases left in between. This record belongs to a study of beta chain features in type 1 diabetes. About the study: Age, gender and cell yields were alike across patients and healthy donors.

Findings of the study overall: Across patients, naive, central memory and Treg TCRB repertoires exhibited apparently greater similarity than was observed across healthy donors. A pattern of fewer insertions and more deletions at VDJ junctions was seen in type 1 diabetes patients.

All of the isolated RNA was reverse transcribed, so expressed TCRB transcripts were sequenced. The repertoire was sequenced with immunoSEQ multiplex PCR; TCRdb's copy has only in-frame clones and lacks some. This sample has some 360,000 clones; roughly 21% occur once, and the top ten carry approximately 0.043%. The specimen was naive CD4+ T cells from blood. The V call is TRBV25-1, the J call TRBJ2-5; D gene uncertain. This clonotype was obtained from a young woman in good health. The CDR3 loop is CASRGSQETQYF. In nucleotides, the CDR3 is TGTGCCAGCAGGGGCTCCCAAGAGACCCAGTACTTC. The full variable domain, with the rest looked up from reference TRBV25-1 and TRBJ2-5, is EADIYQTPRYLVIGTGKKITLECSQTMGHDKMYWYQQDPGMELHLIHYSYGVNSTEKGDLSSESTVSRIRTEHFPLTLESARPSHTSQYLCASRGSQETQYFGPGTRLLVL.